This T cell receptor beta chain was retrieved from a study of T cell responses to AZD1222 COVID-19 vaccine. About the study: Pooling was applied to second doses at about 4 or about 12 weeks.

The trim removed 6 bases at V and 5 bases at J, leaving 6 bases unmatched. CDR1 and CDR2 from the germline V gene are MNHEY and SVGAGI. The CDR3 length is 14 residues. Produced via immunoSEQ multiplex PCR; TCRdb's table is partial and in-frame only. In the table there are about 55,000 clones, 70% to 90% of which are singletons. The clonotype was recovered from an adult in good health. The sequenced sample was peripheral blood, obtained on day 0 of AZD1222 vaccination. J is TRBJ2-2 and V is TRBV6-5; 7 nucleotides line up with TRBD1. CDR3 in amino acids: CASSPGGWTGELFF. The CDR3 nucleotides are TGTGCCAGCAGCCCAGGGGGTTGGACCGGGGAGCTGTTTTTT.